A single sample is the source of the 14 T cell receptor beta chains below, sequenced in a study of cytomegalovirus exposure and HLA in healthy donors. Amplification used 60 Vbeta primers and 13 Jbeta primers. Assay: immunoSEQ multiplex PCR; the TCRdb copy retains only in-frame clones and omits some. The sample carries over 200,000 clones, approximately 68% recorded once. Sequencing used PBMCs. These TCRs come from a woman in her 30s in good health and CMV-seronegative.

DNA for the CDR3: TGTGCCAGCAGGGTAGCGGACTCCTACAATGAGCAGTTCTTC. Amino acid sequence: CASRVADSYNEQFF. This chain uses TRBV6-5 with TRBJ2-1, with a tentative D call TRBD2 (6 bases). Germline loops: CDR1 MNHEY, CDR2 SVGAGI. The CDR3 totals 14 residues. V was trimmed by 6 bases and J by 0 bases, leaving 9 bases between them.

This clone was observed a few times. The chain employs TRBV6-5 and TRBJ1-2; 7 nucleotides align to TRBD1. The CDR3 has 14 residues. The V gene end was trimmed by 6 bases and the J gene end by 8 bases; junction bases not matched to a gene: 12. Germline V gene data show CDR1 as MNHEY and CDR2 as SVGAGI. Written as DNA, the CDR3 is TGTGCCAGCAGGATTGGACAGGCAGAAGGCGGCTACACCTTC. This sequence encodes CASRIGQAEGGYTF.

V usage is TRBV18 and J usage is TRBJ1-2; D might be TRBD1 (5 bases). The CDR3 totals 14 residues. Germline assignment: CDR1 KGHSH and CDR2 LQKENI. V was pared by 3 bases and J by 4 bases, with 12 bases between. The CDR3 DNA reads TGTGCCAGCTCACCTGACAGCCAGGGCTATGGCTACACCTTC. It encodes CASSPDSQGYGYTF.

V gene TRBV6-1 combines with J gene TRBJ1-1, with a tentative D call TRBD1 (5 bases). This CDR3 has 13 residues. Trimming removed 5 bases at V and 1 base at J, with 8 bases between. Looked up from germline, CDR1 is MNHNS and CDR2 is SASEGT. CDR3 loop: CASSSGWNTEAFF. In DNA, the CDR3 is TGTGCCAGCAGTTCAGGGTGGAACACTGAAGCTTTCTTT.

CDR3 in DNA: TGTGCCAGCAGCCCAGGGGGCATTTCTGGAAACACCATATATTTT. As protein: CASSPGGISGNTIYF. The chain is built from TRBV7-8 and TRBJ1-3, with 8 bases that match TRBD1. The CDR3 totals 15 residues. Losses at the gene ends were 5 bases for V and 1 base for J; bases not matched to a gene: 4. Germline CDR1 and CDR2: SGHVS and FQNEAQ.

This clone has more than one count but fewer than ten. The chain combines TRBV5-4 with TRBJ2-7, with 11 bases lining up with TRBD2. Germline-derived CDR1 and CDR2 are SGHNT and YYREEE (reference sequence). Trimming removed 4 bases from V and 5 bases from J; junction bases left unmatched: 11. The CDR3 runs 16 residues. CDR3 region: CASSQEFSGGANEQYF. The CDR3 region has the DNA TGTGCCAGCAGCCAAGAATTTAGCGGGGGGGCCAACGAGCAGTACTTC.

This clone has more than one count but fewer than ten. This chain joins TRBV19 and TRBJ1-1, with D possibly being TRBD1 (5 bases). Germline lookup yields CDR1 LNHDA and CDR2 SQIVND (reference sequence). The CDR3 covers 13 residues. V was shortened by 5 bases and J by 0 bases, with 7 bases between the two germline ends. CDR3 in amino acids: CASSLTVNTEAFF. The CDR3 nucleotides read TGTGCCAGTAGTTTGACAGTGAACACTGAAGCTTTCTTT.

This chain uses TRBV4-1 with TRBJ2-3, with 7 bases fitting TRBD2. Germline V lookup: CDR1 MGHRA, CDR2 YSYEKL. Trimming took 0 bases from V and 1 from J; bases not matched to a gene: 7. The CDR3 consists of 17 residues. CDR3: CASSQDSWLAGTDTQYF. DNA for the CDR3: TGCGCCAGCAGCCAAGACTCCTGGCTAGCGGGCACAGATACGCAGTATTTT.

V and J are TRBV6-5 and TRBJ1-1; no reliable D call. This CDR3 region has 12 residues. Germline V CDR1 and CDR2: MNHEY, SVGAGI. V gave up 6 bases and J gave up 2 bases, with 7 bases separating them. The CDR3 reads CASSRFNTEAFF. CDR3 coding DNA: TGTGCCAGCAGCAGGTTCAACACTGAAGCTTTCTTT.

As concerns this clone: This may be a read error: a much more frequent sequence differs by one nucleotide. Since the CDR3 does not end with the conserved phenylalanine or tryptophan, this likely comes from a read error. The chain employs TRBV4-1 and TRBJ1-1; D ambiguous. The CDR3 has 13 residues. Per the germline V gene, CDR1 is MGHRA and CDR2 is YSYEKL. Trimming removed 8 bases at V and 9 bases at J, with 19 bases between. The CDR3 sequence: CASRSGIQGKAFL. The CDR3 DNA is TGCGCCAGCCGGAGCGGGATACAAGGGAAAGCTTTCTTG.

The gene calls are TRBV29-1 and TRBJ2-1; 9 nucleotides align to TRBD1. Germline-derived CDR1 and CDR2 are SQVTM and ANQGSEA. Trimming removed 5 bases from V and 1 base from J; junction bases left unmatched: 6. CDR3 size: 15 residues. The CDR3 here is CSVTGGGGSYNEQFF. CDR3 DNA: TGCAGCGTTACAGGGGGCGGAGGTTCCTACAATGAGCAGTTCTTC.

V usage is TRBV2 and J usage is TRBJ1-5, with 9 bases identical to TRBD1. Germline V gives CDR1 SNHLY, CDR2 FYNNEI. The CDR3 has 14 amino acids. J gave up 6 bases and V 6 bases, and 6 bases lay outside the gene matches. The CDR3 sequence is CASSGGQGGQPQHF. The CDR3 coding sequence is TGTGCCAGCAGCGGGGGACAGGGAGGTCAGCCCCAGCATTTT.

J is TRBJ2-7 and V is TRBV6-1; TRBD1 matches 9 bases. This CDR3 is 14 amino acids long. Germline V gene lookup returns CDR1 MNHNS and CDR2 SASEGT. Losses at the gene ends were 6 bases for V and 2 bases for J; bases not matched to a gene: 5. The CDR3 region is CASRRGTGPYEQYF. As DNA, the CDR3 is TGTGCCAGCAGGCGCGGGACAGGGCCCTACGAGCAGTACTTC.

J is TRBJ2-5 and V is TRBV19, with 10 bases aligning to TRBD2. The closer fit of TRBJ2-7 to the DNA end suggests the J call may be wrong. This CDR3 region has 19 residues. The germline V gene has CDR1 LNHDA and CDR2 SQIVND (reference sequence). The CDR3 loop is CASSIGLAGDLHRTYEQYF. CDR3 nucleotides: TGTGCCAGTAGTATTGGCCTAGCGGGAGATCTCCACCGGACCTACGAGCAGTACTTC.